This T cell receptor beta chain was documented in a study of cytomegalovirus exposure and HLA in healthy donors (dated by TCRdb to about 2017). Study-wide context: An earlier analysis of several hundred of the donors reported roughly 270 Gb of sequence data and some 100 million unique TCR beta sequences from some 180 million T cells. Typing coverage varied by locus: roughly 620-630 donors for A, B, C, DRB1 and DQB1; approximately 500 for DQA1; about 600 for DPA1; more than 450 for DPB1. The study used immunosequencing to profile the T cell repertoires of more than 650 subjects and linked those repertoires to cytomegalovirus serostatus. In addition to the first cohort of around 670 subjects, a separate validation cohort of about 120 different subjects was used. Rather than using new phenotypic data, the later analysis identified candidate immune exposures from TCR beta sequences and from how often those sequences occurred across donors. The study aimed to test whether signatures of past pathogen exposure could be identified by cataloging public T cell receptors. Roughly five DR-DQ haplotypes were handled as single units for association and clustering because linkage in the cohort was strong. Across 398 genotyped donors of the cohort, an average of about 240,000 unique TCR beta nucleotide sequences per donor were sequenced, and 15% to 20% of those sequences were non-productive. Donor age, sex, ethnicity and CMV serostatus were collected together with the repertoire data. An earlier analysis of several hundred of the donors used high-throughput TCR beta sequencing to judge whether each TCR beta V gene segment behaved as functional or pseudogenic. Both class I and class II loci were covered by HLA typing, at four-digit resolution. A later genetic analysis used genome-wide SNP genotypes for about 60% of the 666 donors, treating that subset as a discovery cohort. The study combined high-throughput TCR immunosequencing, statistical association of individual TCRs with disease status, and machine learning to predict cytomegalovirus infection status. All discovery cohort repertoires had been generated on a single sequencing platform. The genetic ancestry cluster associated with self-reported Caucasian donors included over 80% of the roughly 400 genotyped donors. A later analysis re-analyzed previously published TCR beta repertoires from approximately 670 donors and added high-resolution HLA genotyping to study TCR occurrence patterns. An early release covering some 640 HLA-typed donors comprised approximately 300 gigabases of sequencing data and approximately 85 million unique TCR sequences. What the study reported, not specific to this receptor: It was suggested by the authors that the approach could potentially be generalized to other disease states and immunological phenotypes. Three of the identified cytomegalovirus-associated TCR beta chains were confirmed in vitro to be specific for cytomegalovirus antigens. Roughly 15 rarely observed V segments, including chromosome 9 orphons, were excluded from the earlier analysis of several hundred of the donors because counts were too low. Compared with the roughly 670-donor mean, donors in an Asian-associated ancestry cluster had fewer N-insertions in productive TCRs, according to a later genetic analysis. Correlated functional status among segregating V segments might reflect linkage disequilibrium, but an unknown experimental factor could not be ruled out. In a later analysis, the rate of TCR association differed among HLA loci, with DRB1 alleles having the most associated TCRs and HLA-C alleles having the fewest. V-gene and J-gene trimming of TCR beta chains was associated with a missense DCLRE1C variant in a later genetic analysis, and the association was replicated in an independent cohort. In a later analysis, HLA-associated TCR beta chains were found to be more clonally expanded and to have lower generation probabilities than equally common non-associated chains. Cytomegalovirus status was reported to be diagnosed by the classifier with high specificity and sensitivity in both the original and validation cohorts. A further reported finding was that TCR beta sequences accurately predicted the HLA-A and HLA-B alleles for most subjects in the first cohort. At a false discovery rate of 0.05, a later analysis linked fewer than 20,000 TCR beta sequences to specific HLA alleles. The study listed 164 TCR beta chains as associated with cytomegalovirus. A later analysis reported that several top co-occurrence clusters appeared linked to parvovirus B19, influenza, CMV and Epstein-Barr virus. Some IMGT-functional V segments, including TRBV6-2 and TRBV6-3, could not be told apart with the 87-base-pair reads, so those segments were excluded. This cohort had only TCR beta chains sequenced, and the lack of alpha or paired-chain data limited which features could be detected. A group of highly shared sequence variants was considered likely to be a technical artifact of the sequencing pipeline. Most TCR sequences were observed very rarely across donors, whereas some public TCRs were present in many individuals. The only immune exposure information available for the cohort was CMV serostatus. According to a later analysis, most CMV-associated TCR beta chains appeared to be HLA-restricted, and the HLA associations seemed to be driven largely by CMV exposure. Because HLA typing was unavailable for some donors at each locus, only the typed subset was used in association tests. Assigning TCR associations to individual alleles was difficult when HLA alleles, especially DR and DQ, strongly co-occurred. Roughly uniform sequencing depth across donors was assumed in presence/absence analyses, although this assumption may not hold. In an earlier analysis of 500 to 650 of the donors, most TCR beta V segments appeared in productive rearrangements about 87% or about 30% of the time, broadly matching IMGT annotations.

Trimming accounts for 0 bases at V and 1 base at J, while the number of junction bases matched to no gene is 3. The cysteine opens and the phenylalanine closes a CDR3 of 16 amino acids. This entry keeps only the CDR3 DNA: 48 bases, framed from base 1. Per the germline V gene, LGHNA is the CDR1 and YNFKEQ is the CDR2. The cohort consisted of some 670 healthy bone marrow donors. All cohort members were sampled while nominally healthy, although unrecorded immune exposures were likely present. The donor was CMV seronegative and was included in the group of approximately 350 seronegative cohort members. Each donor provided a peripheral blood sample, and peripheral blood mononuclear cells were used for TCR beta sequencing. The Qiagen DNeasy Blood Extraction Kit was used to extract genomic DNA from the blood cell samples. Receptor libraries were prepared by the immunoSEQ multiplex PCR assay. A mixture of 60 forward primers for TCR Vbeta segments and 13 reverse primers for TCR Jbeta segments was used in the multiplex PCR. The CDR3 region of rearranged TCR beta genes was amplified from genomic DNA by a multiplex PCR assay. Amplified TCR beta libraries were sequenced as 87-base-pair reads on the Illumina HiSeq System. The published analysis was carried out like this. A later analysis tallied 75 million to 85 million unique TCR beta chains across the 660 or so repertoires, and approximately 9.9 million of those chains were shared by two or more donors. To remove PCR and sequencing errors, raw reads were error-corrected and collapsed into unique sequences using a nearest-neighbor algorithm that merged closely related sequences. V, D and J gene segments were assigned by aligning CDR3 sequences to IMGT reference sequences. For a sequence to be retained, a match of at least six nucleotides was required to both a V gene segment and a J gene segment. A rearrangement was called productive if the CDR3 had no stop codons and remained in frame with V and J, and every other rearrangement was called non-productive. Following IMGT convention, CDR3 was defined as the stretch from the second conserved V-encoded cysteine up to the conserved J-encoded phenylalanine. The earlier analysis of about 590 of the donors excluded sequences that lacked an unambiguous match to a single V gene segment. An earlier analysis of 500 to 600 of the donors classified V segments as functional when productive rearrangements were above 56.7% and as segregating when the standard deviation between donors was above 5%. A statistical classification framework was developed to diagnose cytomegalovirus status using the catalog of TCR beta chain sequences. A later analysis assigned V and J genes by comparing TCR nucleotide sequences with IMGT/GENE-DB human TR gene sequences. The TCRdist pipeline was used in a later analysis to assign CDR3 sequences and most-parsimonious VDJ recombination scenarios. In a later analysis, every TCR beta chain was defined by the combination of its CDR3 amino acid sequence and its V-gene family, and reads without a unique V-gene family were dropped. As a way to deal with suspected cross-contamination and a sequencing artifact, a later analysis dropped 450 to 700 nucleotide sequences that were highly shared and had low generation probability. In a later analysis, a clonal expansion index was calculated for each public chain from normalized within-repertoire ranks of inferred template counts. A later analysis computed generation probabilities with a VDJ recombination model fitted to out-of-frame rearrangements, and checked the results against IGoR. In a later analysis, TCR-TCR, TCR-HLA and TCR-CMV co-occurrence was scored with hypergeometric tests, and a repertoire-size bias correction was applied to TCR pairs. In a later analysis, false discovery rates were estimated by permuting HLA or CMV assignments 20 times. In a later analysis, co-occurring TCRs were grouped with DBSCAN, and TCRdist sequence similarity was added when clustering was performed within HLA-allele-positive subsets. Repertoires with fewer than 30,000 or more than 120,000 public chains were left out of co-occurrence clustering, as were about five repertoires with anomalous nucleotide sharing. TCRdb mirrors the immuneACCESS table, restricted to in-frame sequences. Some clones are absent from its copies; in checked studies, under half trace to an unresolved V gene, and the reason for the others is unknown. V and J calls and clone size are those listed in that table; D and trimming were worked out from the DNA. The sample table holds over 100,000 clones, of which around two thirds were seen once. The ten largest clonotypes hold under 2.5% of the sample.

This clone was recorded only once. No cognate antigen has been identified for it. Base qualities are not provided; no much larger clone lies one nucleotide away. This chain joins TRBV4-2 to TRBJ2-5, with 9 middle bases fitting TRBD2. The sequenced sample was PBMCs. This clonotype was obtained from a woman between 35 and 50 years old in good health and CMV-seronegative. Here the CDR3 is given as CASSQDSGGPQETQYF. The nucleotide sequence reads TGTGCCAGCAGCCAAGACAGCGGGGGGCCCCAAGAGACCCAGTACTTC.